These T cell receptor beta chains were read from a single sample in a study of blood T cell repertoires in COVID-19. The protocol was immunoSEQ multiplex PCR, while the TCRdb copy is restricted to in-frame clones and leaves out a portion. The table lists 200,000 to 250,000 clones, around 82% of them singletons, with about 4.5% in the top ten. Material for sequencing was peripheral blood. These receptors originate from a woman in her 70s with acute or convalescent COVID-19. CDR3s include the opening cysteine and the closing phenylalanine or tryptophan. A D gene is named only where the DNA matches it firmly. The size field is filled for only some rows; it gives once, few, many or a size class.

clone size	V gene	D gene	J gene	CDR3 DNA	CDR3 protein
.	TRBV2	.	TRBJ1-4	TGTGCCAGCAGTGTGGTTGGCGAAAAACTGTTTTTT	CASSVVGEKLFF
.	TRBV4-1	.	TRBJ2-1	TGCGCCAGCAGCCAAGAATCTAATACAGGGTCCCCCACCTACAATGAGCAGTTCTTC	CASSQESNTGSPTYNEQFF
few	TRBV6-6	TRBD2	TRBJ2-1	TGTGCCAGCAACCGCCTTGGCGGGGGGGCCCGTAATGAGCAGTTCTTC	CASNRLGGGARNEQFF
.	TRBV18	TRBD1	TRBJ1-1	TGTGCCAGCTCACCCCTAGACAGGGGAGAACCTGAAGCTTTCTTT	CASSPLDRGEPEAFF
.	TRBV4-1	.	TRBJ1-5	TGCGCCAGCAGCCAAGGACAGCGTAATCAGCCCCAGCATTTT	CASSQGQRNQPQHF
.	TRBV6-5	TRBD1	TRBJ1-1	TGTGCCAGCAGTTACCCCCAGGGGGCGAACACTGAAGCTTTCTTT	CASSYPQGANTEAFF
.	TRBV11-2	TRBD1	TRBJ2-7	TGTGCCAGCACCCCTCGGACAGGTAGCTCCTACGAGCAGTACTTC	CASTPRTGSSYEQYF
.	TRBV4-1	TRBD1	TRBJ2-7	TGCGCCAGCAGCCAAGACCCCAAAGGGACAGAGGGCGAGCAGTACTTC	CASSQDPKGTEGEQYF
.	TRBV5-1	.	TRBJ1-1	TGCGCCAGCAGCTTTGACAGAAAGACTGAAGCTTTCTTT	CASSFDRKTEAFF
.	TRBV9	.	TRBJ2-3	TGTGCCAGCAGCGTTCTGGCGGGCGGGGGCACAGATACGCAGTATTTT	CASSVLAGGGTDTQYF
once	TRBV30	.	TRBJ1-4	TGTGCCTGGAGTCCACAGGGCCTTAATGAAAAACTGTTTTTT	CAWSPQGLNEKLFF
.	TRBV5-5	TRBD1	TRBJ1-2	TGTGCCAGCAGTGCGGTGTCAGGGGGCAATGGCTACACCTTC	CASSAVSGGNGYTF
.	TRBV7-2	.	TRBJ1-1	TGTGCCAGCAGCTTAGTGACAGGTTACACTGAAGCTTTCTTT	CASSLVTGYTEAFF
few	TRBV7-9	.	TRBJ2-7	TGTGCCAGCAGCCCAGACAGGAGGTACGAGCAGTACTTC	CASSPDRRYEQYF
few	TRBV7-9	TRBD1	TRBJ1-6	TGTGCCAGCAGCTACGGGACAGGGGTTTCACCCCTCCACTTT	CASSYGTGVSPLHF
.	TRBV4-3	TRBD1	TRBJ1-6	TGCGCCAGCAGCCAAGTGGACAGGAATTCACCCCTCCACTTT	CASSQVDRNSPLHF
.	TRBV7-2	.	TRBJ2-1	TGTGCCAGCAGCCCCCAGGCAGGGTCGGTCTACAATGAGCAGTTCTTC	CASSPQAGSVYNEQFF
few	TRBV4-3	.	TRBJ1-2	TGCGCCAGCAGCCAAGATCGAGCGTCAGGGTCGTACTATGGCTACACCTTC	CASSQDRASGSYYGYTF
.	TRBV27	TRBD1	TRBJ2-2	TGTGCCAGCAGTTTGTCGGACAGGGCAGCCGGGGAGCTGTTTTTT	CASSLSDRAAGELFF
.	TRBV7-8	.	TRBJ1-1	TGTGCCAGCAGCTTAAGGGGAGGGTACACTGAAGCTTTCTTT	CASSLRGGYTEAFF
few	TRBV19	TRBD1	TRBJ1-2	TGTGCCAGTAGTATCCGGGACAGGGACGCTAACTATGGCTACACCTTC	CASSIRDRDANYGYTF
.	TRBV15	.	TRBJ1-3	TGTGCCACCAGCAGAGACTCCGGACTCTCCTCTGGAAACACCATATATTTT	CATSRDSGLSSGNTIYF
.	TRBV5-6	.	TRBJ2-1	TGTGCCAGCAGCCCGACAGTACTGAGCTCCTACAATGAGCAGTTCTTC	CASSPTVLSSYNEQFF
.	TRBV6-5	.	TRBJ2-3	TGTGCCAGCAGTTCCCCTCCGGGTACGCAGTATTTT	CASSSPPGTQYF
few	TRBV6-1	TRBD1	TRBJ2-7	TGTGCCAGCAGTGTTCCGGGACAGGGGGCGTACTCCTACGAGCAGTACTTC	CASSVPGQGAYSYEQYF
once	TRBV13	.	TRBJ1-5	TGTGCCAGCAGCTTAGGTGCAGTAAATCAGCCCCAGCATTTT	CASSLGAVNQPQHF
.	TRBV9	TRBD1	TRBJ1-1	TGTGCCAGCAGCGTAGGAGGGACAGGGCCCTCCCCTGAAGCTTTCTTT	CASSVGGTGPSPEAFF
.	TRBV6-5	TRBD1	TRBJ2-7	TGTGCCAGCAGTTACGCTCGGACAGGGTGGGTTTACGAGCAGTACTTC	CASSYARTGWVYEQYF
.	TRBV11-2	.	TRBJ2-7	TGTGCCAGCAGCTTGACTGACAGGAGCACCTACGAGCAGTACTTC	CASSLTDRSTYEQYF
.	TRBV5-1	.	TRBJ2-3	TGCGCCAGCAGCTTGGAATATGCTAGCGATACGCAGTATTTT	CASSLEYASDTQYF
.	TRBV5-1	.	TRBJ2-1	TGCGCCAGCAGCTTGTGGGAGAATGAGCAGTTCTTC	CASSLWENEQFF
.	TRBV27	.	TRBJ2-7	TGTGCCAGCAGTTTATCGGGGGCATCGGAACCCCCCTACGAGCAGTACTTC	CASSLSGASEPPYEQYF
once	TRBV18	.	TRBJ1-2	TGTGCCAGCTCGGAGGGGATTAACTATGGCTACACCTTC	CASSEGINYGYTF
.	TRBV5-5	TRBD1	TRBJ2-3	TGTGCCAGCACGGACAGGGGAGTCACAGATACGCAGTATTTT	CASTDRGVTDTQYF
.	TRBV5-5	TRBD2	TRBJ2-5	TGTGCCAGCAGCTTTGGCCTAGCGGGGGCAGAGACCCAGTACTTC	CASSFGLAGAETQYF
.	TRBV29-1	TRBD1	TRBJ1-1	TGCAGCGTCCGATCCGACAGGGGCGCTGAAGCTTTCTTT	CSVRSDRGAEAFF
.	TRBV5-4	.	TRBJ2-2	TGTGCCAGCAGCACATTACGGGACTCAGCGAACACCGGGGAGCTGTTTTTT	CASSTLRDSANTGELFF
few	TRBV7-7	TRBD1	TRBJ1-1	TGTGCTAGCAGCGCTACGGGACAGGGGAAGACTGAAGCTTTCTTT	CASSATGQGKTEAFF
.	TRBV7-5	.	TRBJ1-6	TGTGCCAGAAGCCCGAGGGACACTTATAATTCACCCCTCCACTTT	CARSPRDTYNSPLHF
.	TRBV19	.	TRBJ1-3	TGTGCCAGTAGATACAGGGCGGGCCACTCTGGAAACACCATATATTTT	CASRYRAGHSGNTIYF
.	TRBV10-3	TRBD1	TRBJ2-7	TGTGCCATCAGCTGGACAGGTGAGCCTAACGAGCAGTACTTC	CAISWTGEPNEQYF
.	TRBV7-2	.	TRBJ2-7	TGTGCCAGCAGCTTAGGAGGCCCCGGCTACGAGCAGTACTTC	CASSLGGPGYEQYF
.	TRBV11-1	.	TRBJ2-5	TGTGCCAGCAGCTTCGGTGAGACCCAGTACTTC	CASSFGETQYF
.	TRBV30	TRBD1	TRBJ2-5	TGTGCCTGGAGTGCTTGGGACAGCCTGGAGACCCAGTACTTC	CAWSAWDSLETQYF
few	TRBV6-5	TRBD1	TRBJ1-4	TGTGCCAGCACTGGGGACAGGGGTAATGAAAAACTGTTTTTT	CASTGDRGNEKLFF
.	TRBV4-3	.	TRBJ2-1	TGCGCCAGCAGCCAAGACGAACGGAGGAGGGAGCAGTTCTTC	CASSQDERRREQFF
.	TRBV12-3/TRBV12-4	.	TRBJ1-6	TGTGCCAGCAGTTTTTACGGGGATTCACCCCTCCACTTT	CASSFYGDSPLHF
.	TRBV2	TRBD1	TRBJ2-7	TGTGCCAGCAATGGGGACAGGCAGCAGTACTTC	CASNGDRQQYF
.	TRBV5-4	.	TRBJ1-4	TGTGCCAGCAGCTTGGCCGGGGGTACTGAAAAACTGTTTTTT	CASSLAGGTEKLFF
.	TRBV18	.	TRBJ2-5	TGTGCCAGCGGGAGAGGAGCTCAAGAGACCCAGTACTTC	CASGRGAQETQYF
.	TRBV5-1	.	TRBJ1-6	TGCGCCAGCAGACCTCAGGACTTTCAATCACCCCTCCACTTT	CASRPQDFQSPLHF
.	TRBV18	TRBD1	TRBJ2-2	TGTGCCAGCTCACCAAGACAGGGAGTCACCGGGGAGCTGTTTTTT	CASSPRQGVTGELFF
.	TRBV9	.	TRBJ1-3	TGTGCCAGCAGCGCCCTGGGGGCGCCTGGAAACACCATATATTTT	CASSALGAPGNTIYF
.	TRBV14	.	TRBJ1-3	TGTGCCAGCAGCCTCCAGACAGTATACTCTGGAAACACCATATATTTT	CASSLQTVYSGNTIYF
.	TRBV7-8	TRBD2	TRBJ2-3	TGTGCCAGCAGCATTCTAGCGGGGGCTAGCACAGATACGCAGTATTTT	CASSILAGASTDTQYF
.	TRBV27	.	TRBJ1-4	TGTGCCAGCAGACACAGCCCTAATGAAAAACTGTTTTTT	CASRHSPNEKLFF
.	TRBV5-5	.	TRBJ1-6	TGTGCCAGCAGCTTGGGAGGGTTCTCCTATAATTCACCCCTCCACTTT	CASSLGGFSYNSPLHF
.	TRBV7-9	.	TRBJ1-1	TGTGCCAGCAGCTTAGTAACAGGGCCAGCTTTCTTT	CASSLVTGPAFF
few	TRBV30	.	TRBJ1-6	TGTGCCTGGAGTGTTCTCTCGAGGAATTCACCCCTCCACTTT	CAWSVLSRNSPLHF